This T cell receptor (beta chain) is drawn from a study of cytomegalovirus exposure and HLA in healthy donors. General study points: Versus the roughly 640-donor mean, an Asian-associated ancestry cluster reportedly showed fewer N-insertions in a later analysis.

The PCR had 60 Vbeta and 13 Jbeta primers. Here immunoSEQ multiplex PCR was the method, and the copy in TCRdb shows in-frame clones only, minus some. The sample lists 250,000 to 350,000 clones; 85% to 90% were seen once. The CDR3 has 15 amino acids. Germline values: CDR1 SGHVS, CDR2 FQNEAQ. The junction had 6 bases not matched to a gene; V was cut back by 5 bases and J by 0 bases. The table lists this clone with a count of one. What it recognizes is unknown. Although they were nominally healthy when sampled, donors likely had unrecorded immune exposures. The receptor was derived from a young woman in good health and CMV-seronegative. The V gene is TRBV7-8, the J gene TRBJ1-1, with TRBD1 identical over 7 bases. Specimen: PBMCs. CDR3 nucleotide sequence: TGTGCCAGCAGCGATCAACAGGGGATGAACACTGAAGCTTTCTTT. Protein product: CASSDQQGMNTEAFF.